Listed here are 9 T cell receptor beta chains from one sample, sequenced in a study of T cell responses to AZD1222 COVID-19 vaccine (dated by TCRdb to the early 2020s). Libraries were made using the immunoSEQ multiplex PCR assay. The source is immuneACCESS, and TCRdb retained only in-frame sequences with V and J called. Part of the clones is not carried over; for the studies checked, unresolved V genes explain less than half of this, and the remainder is unexplained. This sample gives 110,000 to 150,000 clones in total; over 75% of them show up just once. The leading ten clones occupy roughly 4.7% of the sample. The time point label of this sample denotes: baseline before first vaccination. This material consisted of peripheral blood, taken on day 0 of AZD1222 vaccination. Every receptor here comes from an adult in good health.

The chain combines TRBV7-2 with TRBJ1-3; a weak D match, TRBD1 (5 bases). This CDR3 contains 15 residues. Deletions cut 5 bases from V and 0 bases from J, with 11 bases between. The germline V gene has CDR1 SGHTA and CDR2 FQGNSA. The chain's CDR3 is CASSLRQSSGNTIYF. In DNA, the CDR3 is TGTGCCAGCAGCCTACGACAGAGCTCTGGAAACACCATATATTTT.

J is TRBJ2-1 and V is TRBV29-1; TRBD2 matches 7 bases. CDR1 SQVTM and CDR2 ANQGSEA come from the germline V gene. V was clipped by 4 bases and J by 3 bases; unmatched bases: 6. This CDR3 is built from 14 residues. The CDR3 loop reads CSVAGRANYNEQFF. CDR3 DNA: TGCAGCGTTGCGGGGAGGGCCAACTACAATGAGCAGTTCTTC.

The genes are TRBV3-1 (or the pseudogene TRBV3-2) and TRBJ2-7, with 8 bases identical to TRBD2. Germline V lookup: CDR1 LGHDT, CDR2 YNNKEL (reference sequence). This CDR3 region has 15 residues. The V gene end was trimmed by 4 bases and the J gene end by 0 bases; junction bases not matched to a gene: 5. The CDR3 reads CASSLAGLSSYEQYF. In nucleotides, the CDR3 is TGTGCCAGCAGCCTAGCGGGGTTAAGCTCCTACGAGCAGTACTTC.

The V and J genes are TRBV11-3 and TRBJ1-5; the D is unclear. Germline CDR1 and CDR2: SGHNT and YENEEA. The CDR3 has 16 amino acids. V lost 1 base and J lost 0, with 10 bases in between. CDR3 sequence (DNA): TGTGCCAGCAGCTTAGCATTAGACGATAGCAATCAGCCCCAGCATTTT. Its protein product is CASSLALDDSNQPQHF. The variable domain in full, completed from reference TRBV11-3 and TRBJ1-5, reads EAGVVQSPRYKIIEKKQPVAFWCNPISGHNTLYWYLQNLGQGPELLIRYENEEAVDDSQLPKDRFSAERLKGVDSTLKIQPAELGDSAVYLCASSLALDDSNQPQHFGDGTRLSIL.

The gene calls are TRBV29-1 and TRBJ1-2; no reliable D call. The germline CDR1 and CDR2 sequences are SQVTM and ANQGSEA. Trimming cost V 0 bases and J 2 bases, with 13 bases left between them. This CDR3 is built from 15 residues. For the CDR3, the DNA is TGCAGCGTTGAAGATCACTGGGGTTCGAACTATGGCTACACCTTC. As protein: CSVEDHWGSNYGYTF.

This sequence joins TRBV7-2 and TRBJ1-2; 9 bases fit TRBD1. V was pared by 6 bases and J by 6 bases, with 8 bases of the junction left unmatched. The CDR3 spans 14 residues. Germline CDR1 reads SGHTA; CDR2 reads FQGNSA. The CDR3 DNA sequence: TGTGCCAGCAGGCCCGGGACAGGGCGGGATGGCTACACCTTC. Its translation is CASRPGTGRDGYTF.

This chain uses TRBV30 with TRBJ1-2, with D possibly being TRBD1 (6 bases). Trimming shortened V by 3 bases and J by 6 bases, and 17 bases separated the two germline ends. Germline V lookup: CDR1 GTSNPN, CDR2 SVGIG (reference sequence). This CDR3 comprises 14 residues. CDR3 sequence (DNA): TGTGCCTGGAGCCGGGACACACTTCGGCATGGCTACACCTTC. It is translated as CAWSRDTLRHGYTF.

This clone was picked up one time. V gene TRBV10-1 combines with J gene TRBJ2-5, with D perhaps TRBD1 (6 bases). Looked up from germline, CDR1 is WNHNN and CDR2 is SYGVQD (reference sequence). The CDR3 has 13 residues. V gave up 5 bases and J gave up 5 bases, with 12 bases separating them. The CDR3 is CASSRTAAETQYF. The DNA for the CDR3 is TGCGCCAGCAGTCGGACAGCGGCGGAGACCCAGTACTTC.

V usage is TRBV9 and J usage is TRBJ1-6, with 7 nucleotides matching TRBD1. In germline, CDR1 is SGDLS, CDR2 YYNGEE. The CDR3 runs to 15 residues. The V and J ends lost 4 bases and 7 bases, in that order; junction bases with no gene match: 8. The DNA of the CDR3 is TGTGCCAGCAGCAACTTGGGACAGCAAAATTCACCCCTCCACTTT. Its protein is CASSNLGQQNSPLHF.